This entry lists 25 T cell receptor beta chains sequenced from one sample in a study of CD8 T cells in Susac syndrome. The RNA input was roughly 0.45 to 1 ug, and it was reverse transcribed with random hexamers. MiXCR, run by TCRdb on the immunoSEQ multiplex PCR reads, gives a single entry per CDR3 protein. This sample yields about 300,000 distinct CDR3 sequences, of which roughly 85% are seen a single time; 0.21% belongs to the top ten. Sequenced: CD8+ T cells from PBMCs. The receptors were gathered from a human donor with multiple sclerosis.

The chain couples TRBV3-1 to TRBJ2-7, with D uncertain. The germline CDR1 and CDR2 sequences are LGHDT and YNNKEL (reference sequence). The CDR3 has 12 residues. The CDR3 protein is CATGRSPGEQYF. DNA for the CDR3: TGTGCTACCGGACGGTCCCCCGGCGAGCAGTACTTC.

V is TRBV6-5 and J is TRBJ2-5, with D tentatively TRBD2 (6 bases). The germline V gene encodes CDR1 MNHEY and CDR2 SVGAGI. This CDR3 comprises 14 residues. The V end lost 0 bases, the J end lost 9 bases, and 14 bases lay between the germline ends. The CDR3 loop is CASSYSGGGEAQYF. Here the CDR3 DNA reads TGTGCCAGCAGTTACTCAGGAGGAGGGGAGGCCCAGTACTTC.

CDR3 protein: CSARMPSGSPLHF. The CDR3 region has the DNA TGCAGTGCTAGGATGCCTTCAGGTTCACCCCTCCACTTT. The rearrangement links TRBV20-1 to TRBJ1-6; D is uncertain. The germline V gene has CDR1 DFQATT and CDR2 SNEGSKA (reference sequence). This CDR3 contains 13 residues. V gave up 3 bases and J gave up 9 bases, with 12 bases separating them.

This chain joins TRBV4-1 and TRBJ2-1; 7 positions match TRBD2. The trim removed 3 bases at V and 8 bases at J, leaving 10 bases unmatched. Germline CDR1 reads MGHRA; CDR2 reads YSYEKL. This CDR3 has 15 residues. The CDR3 sequence is CASSQYGGVSDEQFF. In nucleotides, the CDR3 is TGCGCCAGCAGCCAGTATGGGGGGGTAAGCGATGAGCAGTTCTTC.

The chain uses TRBV11-2 and TRBJ2-7; 9 bases match TRBD2. Germline CDR1 SGHAT, CDR2 FQNNGV. The CDR3 is made up of 14 amino acids. The J segment lost 1 base and the V segment lost 5 bases, leaving 3 bases of the junction unmatched. The CDR3, as DNA: TGTGCCAGCAGCGGACTAGCGCTTTCCTACGAGCAGTACTTC. This translates into CASSGLALSYEQYF.

In DNA form, the CDR3 reads TGTGCCAGCAGTTACTCGTGGCAGGGCACCGGGGAGCTGTTTTTT. Encoded protein: CASSYSWQGTGELFF. V usage is TRBV6-5 and J usage is TRBJ2-2; D might be TRBD1 (5 bases). Germline V CDR1 and CDR2: MNHEY, SVGAGI. The CDR3 is made up of 15 amino acids. Trimming left V 0 bases short and J 4 bases short, with 9 bases between.

V gene TRBV30 combines with J gene TRBJ2-7; the D is unclear. V lost 4 bases to trimming and J lost 0 bases, with 13 bases between them. The CDR3 contains 14 residues. Germline CDR1 reads GTSNPN; CDR2 reads SVGIG (reference sequence). The CDR3, as DNA: TGTGCCTGGAATATGGGCGGTCCCTCCTACGAGCAGTACTTC. Protein product: CAWNMGGPSYEQYF.

The chain recombines TRBV14 with TRBJ1-1, with 8 positions matching TRBD1. V trimming: 5 bases; J trimming: 4 bases; junction bases outside the gene matches: 12. CDR1 and CDR2 (germline): SGHDN, FVKESK. The CDR3 is 16 amino acids. This chain's CDR3 is CASSEMLTGGGTEAFF. The CDR3 nucleotides are TGTGCCAGCAGCGAGATGCTTACAGGGGGGGGCACTGAAGCTTTCTTT.

This clonotype was seen more than once but under ten times. This chain uses TRBV5-6 with TRBJ2-7, with D perhaps matching TRBD1 or TRBD2 (5 bases each). Deletions cut 0 bases from V and 1 base from J, with 8 bases between. Germline V lookup: CDR1 SGHDT, CDR2 YYEEEE. The length of the CDR3 is 14 residues. The CDR3 DNA reads TGTGCCAGCAGCTTGGTGGGGGAGTCCTACGAGCAGTACTTC. Translating it yields CASSLVGESYEQYF.

The V and J genes are TRBV7-9 and TRBJ2-1; 10 nucleotides match TRBD2. Germline CDR1 SEHNR, CDR2 FQNEAQ (reference sequence). The trim removed 4 bases at V and 12 bases at J, leaving 18 bases unmatched. This CDR3 is 17 amino acids long. The CDR3 nucleotides are TGTGCCAGCAGCTCCCCCGAAGCGGGAGGGACCAGTTTAGTGCAGTTCTTC. This gives the protein CASSSPEAGGTSLVQFF.

The CDR3 sequence is CASSAGSVVGTYNEQFF. DNA of the CDR3: TGTGCCAGCAGCGCTGGAAGCGTGGTAGGGACCTACAATGAGCAGTTCTTC. The chain employs TRBV9 and TRBJ2-1, with D unclear. V gave up 3 bases and J gave up 2 bases, with 18 bases separating them. This CDR3 spans 17 amino acids. From germline, CDR1 is SGDLS and CDR2 YYNGEE.

This clonotype showed up just once. The V and J genes are TRBV4-3 and TRBJ2-3; no clear D gene. Germline CDR1 is LGHNA and CDR2 is YSLEER. V shed 1 base and J shed 4 bases, with 15 bases lying between them. The CDR3 covers 16 residues. The CDR3 DNA follows: TGCGCCAGCAGCCAAGCCCCGGTTTCTGGAGCAGATACGCAGTATTTT. It is translated as CASSQAPVSGADTQYF.

The J gene is TRBJ1-5, the V gene TRBV28; D is undetermined. Trimming pared 5 bases from V and 9 bases from J, leaving 20 bases between. Germline V gives CDR1 MDHEN, CDR2 SYDVKM. The CDR3 runs to 15 residues. CDR3: CASSHPRRGRRPQHF. CDR3 nucleotides: TGTGCCAGCAGTCACCCAAGGCGAGGGCGTCGGCCCCAGCATTTT.

The rearrangement uses TRBV19 and TRBJ2-7; a weak D match, TRBD2 (7 bases). Trimming removed 8 bases at V and 3 bases at J, with 11 bases between. CDR3 size: 12 residues. The germline CDR1 and CDR2 sequences are LNHDA and SQIVND (reference sequence). Here the CDR3 reads CASGGGGYEQYF. The CDR3 DNA sequence: TGTGCCAGTGGAGGGGGGGGCTACGAGCAGTACTTC.

The V and J genes are TRBV27 and TRBJ2-1; 9 nucleotides match TRBD1. With 5 bases clipped from V and 7 bases from J, the junction kept 9 bases outside the gene matches. CDR1 and CDR2 (germline): MNHEY, SMNVEV (reference sequence). The CDR3 loop spans 15 amino acids. CDR3 region: CASSPGTGQWNEQFF. The CDR3 region has the DNA TGTGCCAGCAGTCCCGGGACAGGGCAATGGAATGAGCAGTTCTTC.

This clonotype appeared a few times. This chain links TRBV27 with TRBJ2-7, with 12 nucleotides matching TRBD2. Trimming cost V 6 bases and J 5 bases; bases outside gene matches: 8. In germline, CDR1 is MNHEY, CDR2 SMNVEV (reference sequence). The CDR3 runs 15 residues. The CDR3 DNA is TGTGCCAGCAGCCCTCGACTAGCGGGAGTCCACGAGCAGTACTTC. Translation: CASSPRLAGVHEQYF.

CDR3 amino acids: CASSQAERDTKGAEAFF. The CDR3 DNA follows: TGTGCCAGCAGCCAAGCGGAAAGGGACACCAAGGGCGCTGAAGCTTTCTTT. The V call is TRBV4-2, the J call TRBJ1-1, with D maybe TRBD1 (6 bases). The germline gives CDR1 LGHNA, CDR2 YNFKEQ. Trimming cost V 1 base and J 6 bases, with 21 bases left between them. This CDR3 has 17 residues.

V gene TRBV6-5 combines with J gene TRBJ2-7; 10 nucleotides align to TRBD1. This CDR3 has 14 amino acids. Unmatched junction bases numbered 11, after V lost 10 bases and J lost 5 bases. CDR1 is MNHEY, CDR2 SVGAGI, per germline. The CDR3 DNA is TGTGCCACCAACGGGTGGGACAGGGGCCACGAGCAGTACTTC. Amino acid sequence: CATNGWDRGHEQYF.

CDR3 loop: CASEPGPRDTEAFF. The CDR3 region has the DNA TGTGCCAGCGAACCGGGACCGAGGGACACTGAAGCTTTCTTT. The chain links TRBV6-5 to TRBJ1-1; D may be TRBD1 (5 bases). Germline CDR1 MNHEY, CDR2 SVGAGI. This CDR3 comprises 14 residues. Between the trimmed V and J ends, which lost 8 bases and 3 bases, there was a span of 16 bases.

The CDR3 spells CASSLQGSRGYEQYF. The CDR3, as DNA: TGTGCCAGCAGCCTCCAGGGGAGTAGGGGTTATGAGCAGTACTTC. The chain links TRBV7-9 to TRBJ2-7; D perhaps matches TRBD1 (6 bases). The germline gives CDR1 SEHNR, CDR2 FQNEAQ (reference sequence). The V gene lost 5 bases and the J gene lost 7 bases, with 21 bases spanning the gap. This CDR3 is 15 amino acids long.

The chain joins TRBV29-1 to TRBJ1-2; tentatively, D is TRBD1 (5 bases). Germline-derived CDR1 and CDR2 are SQVTM and ANQGSEA. Trimming left V 6 bases short and J 8 bases short, with 10 bases between. CDR3 length equals 10 residues. The DNA of the CDR3 is TGCAGCGTGAGCAGGGTAGGCTACACCTTC. Translation gives CSVSRVGYTF.

The chain carries TRBV14 and TRBJ2-1; 15 bases match TRBD2. CDR3 size: 17 residues. V shed 6 bases, J shed 13 bases, and the junction held 16 bases outside the gene matches. Germline loops: CDR1 SGHDN, CDR2 FVKESK. The CDR3 DNA follows: TGTGCCAGCAGGCTTAGCGCTTCGGGACTAGCGGGAGGAGGTCAGTTCTTC. It is translated as CASRLSASGLAGGGQFF.

The table lists this clonotype with a few counts. V gene TRBV6-1 combines with J gene TRBJ2-7; perhaps TRBD1 as D (6 bases). Germline-derived CDR1 and CDR2 are MNHNS and SASEGT. This CDR3 spans 14 amino acids. V was cut by 3 bases and J by 3 bases, with 12 bases left in between. The CDR3: CASSDRQDIYEQYF. The DNA of the CDR3 is TGTGCCAGCAGTGATAGACAGGATATCTACGAGCAGTACTTC.

This chain links TRBV28 with TRBJ1-1; 9 bases match TRBD1. This CDR3 region has 17 residues. Germline V CDR1 and CDR2: MDHEN, SYDVKM. The junction had 11 bases not matched to a gene; V was cut back by 5 bases and J by 1 base. The CDR3 DNA reads as TGTGCCAGCAGTCAGGGGACAGGGACGACATCGAACACTGAAGCTTTCTTT. This codes for CASSQGTGTTSNTEAFF.

This chain links TRBV30 with TRBJ1-6, with 8 nucleotides matching TRBD1. The CDR3 covers 17 residues. The V segment lost 5 bases and the J segment 9 bases; nucleotides outside the gene matches: 18. From germline, CDR1 is GTSNPN and CDR2 SVGIG (reference sequence). The CDR3 spells CAWGSSAAGTGTSPLHF. The CDR3 nucleotides read TGTGCCTGGGGGTCTTCAGCTGCCGGGACAGGTACTTCACCCCTCCACTTT. Combining the CDR3 with reference TRBV30 and TRBJ1-6 gives the whole variable domain SQTIHQWPATLVQPVGSPLSLECTVEGTSNPNLYWYRQAAGRGLQLLFYSVGIGQISSEVPQNLSASRPQDRQFILSSKKLLLSDSGFYLCAWGSSAAGTGTSPLHFGNGTRLTVT.